The clone carrying this TCR beta chain turned up a few times. This entry belongs to a study of graft-versus-host responses after intestinal transplantation. Study background: Transplant types were multivisceral, liver-intestinal, or isolated intestinal. General study findings and limits: Analysis identified GvH clones in recipient marrow, with some appearing first in ileum or blood.

Data came from immunoSEQ multiplex PCR; TCRdb stores just in-frame clones and leaves some out. Here the sample spans around 25,000 clones, just under 40% being singletons. Trimming left V 2 bases short and J 3 bases short, with 2 bases between. Germline V gene data show CDR1 as SGHNT and CDR2 as YENEEA. This CDR3 is built from 12 residues. The plating included about 200,000 irradiated, violet-dye-labeled stimulator cells together with about 200,000 CFSE-labeled responder cells. CFSE-low proliferating responders, CD3+CD4+ and CD3+CD8+, were sorted post-reaction. The specimen was alloreactive CD4+ T cells from a mixed lymphocyte reaction culture, collected before intestinal transplant. Subset denoted: CFSE-low proliferating T cells sorted from roughly six-day pre-transplant mixed lymphocyte reaction (GvH or HvG direction). The rearrangement links TRBV11-3 to TRBJ1-3; unclear D gene. The receptor comes from a human patient who received an intestinal transplant. CDR3 protein: CASSLYGNTIYF. The CDR3 DNA reads as TGTGCCAGCAGCTTATATGGAAACACCATATATTTT.